This T cell receptor (beta chain) was sequenced for a study of control samples from healthy donors and cancer patients. Germline-derived CDR1 and CDR2 are MNHNS and SASEGT. V lost 3 bases to trimming and J lost 3 bases, with 12 bases between them. CDR3 length: 16 amino acids. Only in-frame clones appear in the TCRdb table, and some are missing; sequencing was by immunoSEQ multiplex PCR. The data contain about 70,000 clones, approximately 80% of them seen just once; the ten biggest clones take up 28%. The chain links TRBV6-1 to TRBJ1-6; TRBD1 is a possible D gene (5 bases). This sequence originates from a man aged 45-65 years in good health. The sequenced material came from blood. The CDR3 here is CASSDLGGIYNSPLHF. In DNA form, the CDR3 reads TGTGCCAGCAGTGACTTGGGGGGGATCTATAATTCACCCCTCCACTTT.